This TCR beta chain is from a study of cytomegalovirus exposure and HLA in healthy donors. The PCR had 60 Vbeta and 13 Jbeta primers. Profiling relied on immunoSEQ multiplex PCR, and the TCRdb table lists in-frame clones only, not all of them. The data contain some 110,000 clones, around three quarters of them seen just once; the ten biggest clones take up just under 3%. CDR1 MGHDK and CDR2 SYGVNS come from the germline V gene. CDR3 length equals 13 residues. With V trimmed by 4 bases and J by 6 bases, 6 bases remained unmatched. The V call is TRBV25-1, the J call TRBJ2-7; 7 bases match TRBD1. This TCR came from a woman aged 18-29 years in good health and CMV-seropositive. Sequencing was done on a sample of PBMCs. The CDR3 DNA follows: TGTGCCAGCAGTGGAGACAGGGTGGGCGAGCAGTACTTC. Translated: CASSGDRVGEQYF.